This TCR beta chain appears in the sequencing data of a study of T cell changes during pregnancy in multiple sclerosis. Clones were read by immunoSEQ multiplex PCR, and TCRdb kept only the in-frame ones, dropping some. This table has tens of thousands of clones, over 80% appearing once. The specimen comprised peripheral blood, sampled in the first trimester of pregnancy. The TCR was taken from a female donor with multiple sclerosis, enrolled in a pregnancy study.

CDR3 in DNA: TGTGCCATCAGTGCACAGGGGGGCAACTATGGCTACACCTTC. This encodes CAISAQGGNYGYTF. The rearrangement uses TRBV10-3 and TRBJ1-2; 8 bases match TRBD1. This CDR3 spans 14 amino acids. The V and J ends lost 4 bases and 2 bases, in that order; junction bases with no gene match: 3. Germline V gene data show CDR1 as ENHRY and CDR2 as SYGVKD.